A single sample gave rise to the 25 T cell receptor beta chains below, sequenced in a study of OX40 agonist ivuxolimab in advanced cancers. Clones were read by immunoSEQ multiplex PCR, and TCRdb kept only the in-frame ones, dropping some. The sample lists about 79,000 clones; around 93% were seen once. The starting material was CD4+ or CD8+ T cells sorted from blood, obtained in a trial of the OX40 agonist ivuxolimab. The receptor source for this set is an adult with an advanced solid tumor such as melanoma, head and neck, liver or kidney cancer.

This rearrangement joins TRBV28 to TRBJ2-1; 7 bases are shared with TRBD2. Germline CDR1 is MDHEN and CDR2 is SYDVKM. The length of the CDR3 is 14 residues. Trimming cost V 4 bases and J 5 bases; bases outside gene matches: 5. CDR3 sequence (DNA): TGTGCCAGCAGTTCGGGGACTACCCACAATGAGCAGTTCTTC. Translation: CASSSGTTHNEQFF.

J is TRBJ2-5 and V is TRBV9; 12 nucleotides agree with TRBD2. With the DNA end fitting TRBJ2-7 better, the J assignment may be wrong. This CDR3 is built from 14 residues. Per the germline V gene, CDR1 is SGDLS and CDR2 is YYNGEE. The DNA for the CDR3 is TGTGCCAGCGGGGAGACTAGCGGGAGCCCCGAGCAGTACTTC. Amino acids: CASGETSGSPEQYF.

The CDR3 region is CASSLGAGNTEAFF. The CDR3, as DNA: TGCGCCAGCAGCTTGGGGGCGGGCAACACTGAAGCTTTCTTT. The chain joins TRBV5-1 to TRBJ1-1; D call uncertain. V lost 0 bases and J lost 2, with 8 bases in between. The CDR3 extends over 14 amino acids. Germline CDR1 is SGHRS and CDR2 is YFSETQ.

This clone was recorded once. The chain is built from TRBV6-1 and TRBJ2-4; maybe TRBD1 (6 bases). The CDR3 extends over 16 amino acids. The V end lost 2 bases, the J end lost 0 bases, and 11 bases lay between the germline ends. Per the germline V gene, CDR1 is MNHNS and CDR2 is SASEGT. CDR3 sequence: CASSELTGIAKNIQYF. In DNA, the CDR3 is TGTGCCAGCAGTGAATTGACAGGTATAGCCAAAAACATTCAGTACTTC.

The rearrangement joins TRBV28 to TRBJ1-2, with D possibly matching TRBD1 (5 bases). The V and J ends lost 7 bases and 5 bases respectively, with 14 bases between them. The CDR3 consists of 13 residues. CDR1 is MDHEN and CDR2 is SYDVKM in the germline V gene. The CDR3 sequence is CASISGNDYGYTF. In nucleotides, the CDR3 is TGTGCCAGCATCTCAGGGAACGATTATGGCTACACCTTC.

V is TRBV19 and J is TRBJ2-2; possibly TRBD1 or TRBD2 for D (5 bases each). With 6 bases removed from V and 3 bases from J, the gap between germline ends came to 5 bases. CDR3 length equals 12 residues. In germline, CDR1 is LNHDA, CDR2 SQIVND (reference sequence). CDR3 bases: TGTGCCAGTAGGGGGGACACCGGGGAGCTGTTTTTT. This sequence encodes CASRGDTGELFF.

The chain carries TRBV9 and TRBJ1-1, with 7 nucleotides matching TRBD1. Trimming cost V 4 bases and J 5 bases; bases outside gene matches: 11. From germline, CDR1 is SGDLS and CDR2 YYNGEE. CDR3 size: 15 residues. The CDR3 DNA is TGTGCCAGCAGCCTCGGGACAGATTCTTTTACTGAAGCTTTCTTT. Translation: CASSLGTDSFTEAFF. The entire variable domain, with the rest obtained from reference TRBV9 and TRBJ1-1, is as follows: DSGVTQTPKHLITATGQRVTLRCSPRSGDLSVYWYQQSLDQGLQFLIQYYNGEERAKGNILERFSAQQFPDLHSELNLSSLELGDSALYFCASSLGTDSFTEAFFGQGTRLTVV.

Concerning this clone itself: The junction and the germline gene differ at one end; a read error may be behind it. This chain links TRBV4-1 with TRBJ2-1; TRBD2 matches at 9 bases. This CDR3 has 19 residues. Germline V gives CDR1 MGHRA, CDR2 YSYEKL. The CDR3 spells CASTQRAVAGVGVYNEQFF. DNA of the CDR3: TGCGCCAGCACCCAAAGGGCGGTAGCGGGAGTAGGGGTCTACAATGAGCAGTTCTTC.

CDR3 coding DNA: TGTGCCAGCAGTGAAACGGTCAGGGTAGAGACCCAGTACTTC. It specifies CASSETVRVETQYF. The rearrangement joins TRBV25-1 to TRBJ2-5, with a possible D match to TRBD1 (5 bases). This CDR3 is built from 14 residues. Germline V gene sequence: CDR1 MGHDK, CDR2 SYGVNS. Between the trimmed V and J ends, which lost 2 bases and 4 bases, there was a span of 11 bases.

This clone occurred a few times. CDR3 sequence (DNA): TGTGCCAGCAGTGCGAGGACAGGGGGCTGGGCAGATACGCAGTATTTT. It specifies CASSARTGGWADTQYF. The rearrangement joins TRBV6-1 to TRBJ2-3, with 11 nucleotides matching TRBD1. This CDR3 comprises 16 residues. From germline, CDR1 is MNHNS and CDR2 SASEGT. V was clipped by 4 bases and J by 4 bases; unmatched bases: 7.

The V and J genes are TRBV28 and TRBJ2-7; 7 nucleotides agree with TRBD2. This CDR3 contains 16 residues. Germline V lookup: CDR1 MDHEN, CDR2 SYDVKM. V lost 6 bases and J lost 0; bases outside the gene matches: 11. CDR3 DNA: TGTGCCAGCAGCTTGGGACTATCCCTTCGCTCCTACGAGCAGTACTTC. Translated: CASSLGLSLRSYEQYF.

This chain connects TRBV11-3 to TRBJ1-4; possibly TRBD1 for D (5 bases). Germline V gene sequence: CDR1 SGHNT, CDR2 YENEEA. Trimming left V 5 bases short and J 8 bases short, with 18 bases between. The CDR3 is 15 amino acids. Here the CDR3 reads CASSPRQRAGEKLFF. The CDR3 nucleotides are TGTGCCAGCAGCCCCCGACAGAGGGCGGGAGAAAAACTGTTTTTT.

The V and J genes are TRBV5-1 and TRBJ2-3; 10 bases fit TRBD1. Germline-derived CDR1 and CDR2 are SGHRS and YFSETQ. The CDR3 covers 14 residues. Trimming at V came to 4 bases and at J to 5 bases, leaving 4 bases not matched to a gene. For the CDR3, the DNA is TGCGCCAGCAGCCTCGGGACAGGGGTAGATACGCAGTATTTT. This gives the protein CASSLGTGVDTQYF.

V usage is TRBV5-4 and J usage is TRBJ2-5; 11 bases fit TRBD1. The end of the DNA is better explained by TRBJ2-7, so the J call may be wrong. Germline CDR1 and CDR2: SGHNT and YYREEE (reference sequence). CDR3 length: 15 residues. The CDR3 DNA is TGTGCCAGCAGCGGAAGGACAGGGGGCGCGCACGAGCAGTACTTC. Its translation is CASSGRTGGAHEQYF.

The genes are TRBV7-9 and TRBJ1-2; a possible D gene is TRBD1 (5 bases). Germline V CDR1 and CDR2: SEHNR, FQNEAQ (reference sequence). V lost 2 bases to trimming and J lost 6 bases, with 13 bases between them. The CDR3 spans 14 residues. CDR3: CASSLNWAGNGYTF. DNA of the CDR3: TGTGCCAGCAGCTTAAATTGGGCAGGGAATGGCTACACCTTC.

Concerning this clone itself: This likely comes from a read error, as the CDR3 has no conserved phenylalanine or tryptophan at its end. The DNA is omitted, as the CDR3 cannot be located on it reliably, and the CDR3 follows TCRdb's listing. The J gene is TRBJ1-2, the V gene TRBV27; the DNA was not used to check the table's D call, TRBD1. Germline V gene data show CDR1 as MNHEY and CDR2 as SMNVEV (reference sequence). Both ends counted, the CDR3 spans 9 residues. CDR3 residues: CATVLPQGL.

The rearrangement uses TRBV7-8 and TRBJ1-2; no reliable D call. V lost 2 bases to trimming and J lost 3 bases, with 10 bases between them. The CDR3 consists of 14 residues. Germline V lookup: CDR1 SGHVS, CDR2 FQNEAQ. For the CDR3, the DNA is TGTGCCAGCAGCTTAAGGACGAGGGACTATGGCTACACCTTC. This translates into CASSLRTRDYGYTF.

The genes are TRBV6-6 and TRBJ1-1; 8 bases match TRBD1. The CDR3 length is 15 residues. Trimming took 7 bases from V and 4 from J; bases not matched to a gene: 11. Germline V gene lookup returns CDR1 MNHNY and CDR2 SVGAGI (reference sequence). The CDR3 here is CASTRTQGAFTEAFF. CDR3 DNA sequence: TGTGCCAGCACCCGAACCCAGGGGGCTTTCACTGAAGCTTTCTTT.

This chain joins TRBV5-5 and TRBJ1-2; 7 bases align to TRBD1. From germline, CDR1 is SGHKS and CDR2 YYEKEE (reference sequence). V lost 4 bases and J lost 8; bases outside the gene matches: 5. The CDR3 loop spans 12 amino acids. For the CDR3, the DNA is TGTGCCAGCAGCCCGGGACAGACCGGCTACACCTTC. This translates into CASSPGQTGYTF.

This clone was picked up one time. The rearrangement joins TRBV11-3 to TRBJ2-1; no clear D gene. The V end lost 5 bases, the J end lost 1 base, and 9 bases lay between the germline ends. The germline CDR1 and CDR2 sequences are SGHNT and YENEEA. There are 14 residues in the CDR3. The CDR3 DNA is TGTGCCAGCAGCCCGACTCCTTCCTACAATGAGCAGTTCTTC. Residues: CASSPTPSYNEQFF.

The chain has TRBV29-1 and TRBJ2-2, with a weak D call TRBD1 (5 bases). The CDR3 length is 14 residues. CDR1 SQVTM and CDR2 ANQGSEA come from the germline V gene. Trimming removed 6 bases from V and 2 bases from J, with 13 bases in between. CDR3 in amino acids: CSVRGRLNTGELFF. CDR3 DNA: TGCAGCGTAAGGGGTCGTCTTAACACCGGGGAGCTGTTTTTT.

This chain joins TRBV7-2 and TRBJ2-7, with D possibly matching TRBD2 (6 bases). The CDR3 extends over 15 amino acids. The germline CDR1 and CDR2 sequences are SGHTA and FQGNSA. The V end was cut by 0 bases, the J end by 3 bases, with 12 bases between. In DNA form, the CDR3 reads TGTGCCAGCAGCTTAGCCCGGCGGGATTTCTACGAGCAGTACTTC. Its translation: CASSLARRDFYEQYF.

The chain couples TRBV19 to TRBJ1-2; 10 positions match TRBD1. Germline assignment: CDR1 LNHDA and CDR2 SQIVND (reference sequence). The CDR3 has 18 residues. V was clipped by 4 bases and J by 0 bases; unmatched bases: 11. CDR3 sequence (DNA): TGTGCCAGTAGTACCAGGGGGGACAGGGGTCCCTCTAACTATGGCTACACCTTC. Its translation: CASSTRGDRGPSNYGYTF.

The chain couples TRBV27 to TRBJ2-2, with TRBD2 matching over 7 bases. The CDR3 is 14 amino acids. Germline CDR1 and CDR2: MNHEY and SMNVEV (reference sequence). J lost 5 bases, V lost 10 bases, and 10 bases had no gene match. The CDR3 DNA follows: TGTGCCACCACAGGAAGCGGGATGACCGGGGAGCTGTTTTTT. It yields the protein CATTGSGMTGELFF.

The chain recombines TRBV5-6 with TRBJ2-5; perhaps D is TRBD1 or TRBD2 (5 bases each). This CDR3 is 16 amino acids long. Germline CDR1 reads SGHDT; CDR2 reads YYEEEE. V lost 1 base and J 5 bases, leaving 18 bases between the germline ends. The CDR3 loop reads CASSLLGPPLRETQYF. The CDR3 DNA reads TGTGCCAGCAGCTTGTTGGGACCCCCCTTGAGGGAGACCCAGTACTTC.